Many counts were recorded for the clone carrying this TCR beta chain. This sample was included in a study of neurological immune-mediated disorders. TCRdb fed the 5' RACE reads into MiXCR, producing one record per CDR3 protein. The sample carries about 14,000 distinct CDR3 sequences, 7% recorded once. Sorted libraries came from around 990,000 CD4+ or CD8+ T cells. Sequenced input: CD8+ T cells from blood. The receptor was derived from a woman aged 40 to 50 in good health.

The CDR3 here is CASSQVGLADDNEQFF. The CDR3 coding sequence is TGTGCCAGCAGCCAAGTGGGACTAGCAGACGACAATGAGCAGTTCTTC. The rearrangement joins TRBV14 to TRBJ2-1; 9 bases match TRBD2. CDR3 length: 16 residues. From germline, CDR1 is SGHDN and CDR2 FVKESK. V was pared by 1 base and J by 5 bases, with 6 bases of the junction left unmatched.